The following is a T cell receptor beta chain sequence with its context. TCRdb's table, derived via immunoSEQ multiplex PCR, lists solely in-frame clones and lacks some. The sample records more than 85,000 clones, 91% being singletons. V lost 4 bases and J 10 bases, leaving 12 bases between the germline ends. The CDR3 has 12 residues. From germline, CDR1 is KGHDR and CDR2 SFDVKD. The data are from a study of T cell responses to AZD1222 COVID-19 vaccine. The sequenced sample was peripheral blood, obtained on day 0 of AZD1222 vaccination. The TCR comes from an adult in good health. The chain uses TRBV24-1 and TRBJ1-1; D call uncertain. The CDR3 nucleotides read TGTGCCACCAGTGAAAAAGACGTCGTAGCTTTCTTT. Translation: CATSEKDVVAFF.